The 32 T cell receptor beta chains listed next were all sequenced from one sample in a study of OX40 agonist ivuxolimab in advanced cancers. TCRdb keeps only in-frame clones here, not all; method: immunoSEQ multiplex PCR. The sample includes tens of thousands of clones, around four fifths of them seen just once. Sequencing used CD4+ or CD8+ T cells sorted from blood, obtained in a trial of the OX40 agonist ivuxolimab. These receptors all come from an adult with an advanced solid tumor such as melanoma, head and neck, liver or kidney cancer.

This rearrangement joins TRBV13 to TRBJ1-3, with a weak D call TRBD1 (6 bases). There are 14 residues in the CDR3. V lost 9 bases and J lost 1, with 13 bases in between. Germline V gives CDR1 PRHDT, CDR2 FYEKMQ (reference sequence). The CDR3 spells CASDITGSGNTIYF. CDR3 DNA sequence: TGTGCCAGTGATATAACAGGGTCTGGAAACACCATATATTTT.

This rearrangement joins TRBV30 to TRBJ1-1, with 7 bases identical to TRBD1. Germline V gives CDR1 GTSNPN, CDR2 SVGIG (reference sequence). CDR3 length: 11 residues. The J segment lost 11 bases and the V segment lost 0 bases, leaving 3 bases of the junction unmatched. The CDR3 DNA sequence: TGTGCCTGGAGTGTGACAGGGCTGGCTTTCTTT. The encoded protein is CAWSVTGLAFF.

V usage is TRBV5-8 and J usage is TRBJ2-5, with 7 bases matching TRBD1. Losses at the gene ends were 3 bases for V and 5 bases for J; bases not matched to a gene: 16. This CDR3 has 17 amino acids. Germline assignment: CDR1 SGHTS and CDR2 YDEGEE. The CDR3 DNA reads TGTGCCAGCAGCTGGGGACGGATAGAAGGGGGCAGGGAGACCCAGTACTTC. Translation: CASSWGRIEGGRETQYF.

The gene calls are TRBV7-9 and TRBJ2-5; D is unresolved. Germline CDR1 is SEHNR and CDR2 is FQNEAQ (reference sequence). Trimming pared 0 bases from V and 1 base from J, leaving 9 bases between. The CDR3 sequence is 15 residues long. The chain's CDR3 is CASSLAGGLQETQYF. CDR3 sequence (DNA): TGTGCCAGCAGCTTAGCAGGCGGCCTCCAAGAGACCCAGTACTTC.

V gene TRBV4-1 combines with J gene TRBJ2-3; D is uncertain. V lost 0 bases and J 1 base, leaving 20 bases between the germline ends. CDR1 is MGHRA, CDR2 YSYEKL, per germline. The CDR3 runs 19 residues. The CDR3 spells CASSQDRELALLGTDTQYF. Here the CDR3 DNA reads TGCGCCAGCAGCCAAGATAGGGAACTGGCCCTTTTGGGCACAGATACGCAGTATTTT.

CDR3 in DNA: TGCGCCAGCAGCTATTCAGGGGGCGGTTACACTGAAGCTTTCTTT. This translates into CASSYSGGGYTEAFF. The chain joins TRBV5-1 to TRBJ1-1, with TRBD1 matching over 8 bases. The junction had 7 bases not matched to a gene; V was cut back by 3 bases and J by 3 bases. Germline assignment: CDR1 SGHRS and CDR2 YFSETQ. This CDR3 comprises 15 residues.

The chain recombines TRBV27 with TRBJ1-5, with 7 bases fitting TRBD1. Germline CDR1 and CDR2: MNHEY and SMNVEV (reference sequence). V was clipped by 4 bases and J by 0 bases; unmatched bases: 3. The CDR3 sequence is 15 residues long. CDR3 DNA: TGTGCCAGCAGTTCCCGACAGGGTAGCAATCAGCCCCAGCATTTT. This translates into CASSSRQGSNQPQHF.

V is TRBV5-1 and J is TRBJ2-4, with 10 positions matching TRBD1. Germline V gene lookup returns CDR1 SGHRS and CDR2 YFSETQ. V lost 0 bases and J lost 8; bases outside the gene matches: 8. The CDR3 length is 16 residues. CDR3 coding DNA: TGCGCCAGCAGCTTGGTGGGGGGACAGGGGTCGGACATTCAGTACTTC. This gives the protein CASSLVGGQGSDIQYF.

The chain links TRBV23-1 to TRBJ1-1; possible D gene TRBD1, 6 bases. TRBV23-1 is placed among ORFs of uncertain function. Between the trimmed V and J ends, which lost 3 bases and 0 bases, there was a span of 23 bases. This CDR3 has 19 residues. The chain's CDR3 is CASSHGTQLRVLMNTEAFF. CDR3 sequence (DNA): TGCGCCAGCAGTCACGGGACACAACTACGGGTCCTGATGAACACTGAAGCTTTCTTT.

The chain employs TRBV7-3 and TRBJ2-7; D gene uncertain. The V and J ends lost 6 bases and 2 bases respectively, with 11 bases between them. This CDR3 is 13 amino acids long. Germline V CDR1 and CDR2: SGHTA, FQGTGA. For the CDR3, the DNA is TGTGCCAGCAGTCACGTCACAGCCTACGAGCAGTACGTC. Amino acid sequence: CASSHVTAYEQYV.

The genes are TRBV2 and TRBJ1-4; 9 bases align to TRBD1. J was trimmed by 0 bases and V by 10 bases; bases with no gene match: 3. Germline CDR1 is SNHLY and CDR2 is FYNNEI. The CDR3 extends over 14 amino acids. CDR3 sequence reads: CATQGAPTNEKLFF. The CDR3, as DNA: TGTGCCACACAGGGGGCCCCAACTAATGAAAAACTGTTTTTT.

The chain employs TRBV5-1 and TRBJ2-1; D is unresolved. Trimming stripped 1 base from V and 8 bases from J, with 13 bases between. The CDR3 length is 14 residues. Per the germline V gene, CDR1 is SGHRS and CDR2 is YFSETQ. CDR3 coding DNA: TGCGCCAGCAGCTTGCCAAAGGGTGTCGATGAGCAGTTCTTC. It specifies CASSLPKGVDEQFF.

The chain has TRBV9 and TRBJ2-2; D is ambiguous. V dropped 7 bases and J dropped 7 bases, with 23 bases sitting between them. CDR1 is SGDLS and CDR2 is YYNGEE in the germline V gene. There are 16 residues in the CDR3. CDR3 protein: CASSGKGHQGNGELFF. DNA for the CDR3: TGTGCCAGCTCTGGGAAGGGTCACCAAGGGAACGGGGAGCTGTTTTTT.

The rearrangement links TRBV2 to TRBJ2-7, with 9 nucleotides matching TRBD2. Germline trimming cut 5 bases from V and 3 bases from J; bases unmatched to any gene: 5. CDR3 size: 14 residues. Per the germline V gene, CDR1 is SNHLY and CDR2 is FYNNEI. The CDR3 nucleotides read TGTGCCAGCAGTCAACGACTAGCGGACTACGAGCAGTACTTC. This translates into CASSQRLADYEQYF.

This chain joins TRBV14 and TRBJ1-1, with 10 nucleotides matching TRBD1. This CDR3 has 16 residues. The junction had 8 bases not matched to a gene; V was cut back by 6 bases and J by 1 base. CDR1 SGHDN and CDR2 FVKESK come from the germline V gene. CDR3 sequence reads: CASRPDRGLKNTEAFF. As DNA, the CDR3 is TGTGCCAGCAGACCCGACAGGGGGCTTAAGAACACTGAAGCTTTCTTT.

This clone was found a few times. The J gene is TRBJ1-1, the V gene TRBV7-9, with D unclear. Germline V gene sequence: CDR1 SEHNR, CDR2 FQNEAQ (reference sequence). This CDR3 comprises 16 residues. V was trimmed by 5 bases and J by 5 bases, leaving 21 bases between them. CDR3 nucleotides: TGTGCCAGCAGCGCTCCATGGACTCGAAAAACAACTGAAGCTTTCTTT. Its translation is CASSAPWTRKTTEAFF.

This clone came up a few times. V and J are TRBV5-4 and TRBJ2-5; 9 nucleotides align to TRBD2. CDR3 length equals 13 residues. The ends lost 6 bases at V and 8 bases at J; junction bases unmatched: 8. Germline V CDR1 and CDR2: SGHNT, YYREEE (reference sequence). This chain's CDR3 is CASTAGGVGTQYF. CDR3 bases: TGTGCCAGCACAGCGGGGGGCGTCGGAACCCAGTACTTC.

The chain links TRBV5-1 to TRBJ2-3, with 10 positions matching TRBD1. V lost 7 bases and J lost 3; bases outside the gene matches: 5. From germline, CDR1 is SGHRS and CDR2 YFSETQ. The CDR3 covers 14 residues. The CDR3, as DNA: TGCGCCAGCCAGGGACAGGGGATGACAGATACGCAGTATTTT. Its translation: CASQGQGMTDTQYF.

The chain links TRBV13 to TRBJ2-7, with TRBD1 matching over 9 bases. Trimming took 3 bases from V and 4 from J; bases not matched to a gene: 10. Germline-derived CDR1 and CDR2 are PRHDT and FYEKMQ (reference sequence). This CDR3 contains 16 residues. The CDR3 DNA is TGTGCCAGCAGCTTTACGGGACAGGGTACAGTTTACGAGCAGTACTTC. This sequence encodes CASSFTGQGTVYEQYF.

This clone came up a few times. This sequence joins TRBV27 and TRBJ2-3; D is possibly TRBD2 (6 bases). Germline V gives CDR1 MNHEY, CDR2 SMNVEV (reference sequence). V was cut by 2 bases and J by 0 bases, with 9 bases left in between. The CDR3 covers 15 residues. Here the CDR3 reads CASSLGGFSTDTQYF. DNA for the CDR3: TGTGCCAGCAGTTTAGGAGGGTTTAGCACAGATACGCAGTATTTT.

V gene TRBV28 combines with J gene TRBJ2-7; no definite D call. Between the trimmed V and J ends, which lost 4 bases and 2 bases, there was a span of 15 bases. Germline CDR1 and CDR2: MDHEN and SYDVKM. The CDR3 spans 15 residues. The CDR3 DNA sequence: TGTGCCAGCAGTTCCCCGCGTGAAAACCCCTACGAGCAGTACTTC. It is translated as CASSSPRENPYEQYF.

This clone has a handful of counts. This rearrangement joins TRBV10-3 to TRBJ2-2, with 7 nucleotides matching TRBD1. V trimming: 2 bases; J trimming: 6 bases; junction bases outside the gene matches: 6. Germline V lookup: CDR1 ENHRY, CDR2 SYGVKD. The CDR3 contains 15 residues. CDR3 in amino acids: CAISENDREAGELFF. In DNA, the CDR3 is TGTGCCATCAGTGAGAACGACAGGGAAGCCGGGGAGCTGTTTTTT.

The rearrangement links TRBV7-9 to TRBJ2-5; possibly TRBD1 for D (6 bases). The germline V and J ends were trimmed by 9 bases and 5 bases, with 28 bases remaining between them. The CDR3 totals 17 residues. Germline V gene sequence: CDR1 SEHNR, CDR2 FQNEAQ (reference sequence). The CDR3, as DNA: TGTGCCAGTAACCGGGCTAAAGTCCAGGGGCGGTTTGAGACCCAGTACTTC. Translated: CASNRAKVQGRFETQYF. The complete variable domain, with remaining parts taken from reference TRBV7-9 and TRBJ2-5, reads DTGVSQNPRHKITKRGQNVTFRCDPISEHNRLYWYRQTLGQGPEFLTYFQNEAQLEKSRLLSDRFSAERPKGSFSTLEIQRTEQGDSAMYLCASNRAKVQGRFETQYFGPGTRLLVL.

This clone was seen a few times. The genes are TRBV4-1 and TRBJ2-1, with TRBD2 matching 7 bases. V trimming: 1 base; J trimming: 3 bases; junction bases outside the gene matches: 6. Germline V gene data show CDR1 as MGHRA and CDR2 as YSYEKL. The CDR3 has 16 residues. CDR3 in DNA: TGCGCCAGCAGCCAAGTGCGGCTAGCGGTCTACAATGAGCAGTTCTTC. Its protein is CASSQVRLAVYNEQFF.

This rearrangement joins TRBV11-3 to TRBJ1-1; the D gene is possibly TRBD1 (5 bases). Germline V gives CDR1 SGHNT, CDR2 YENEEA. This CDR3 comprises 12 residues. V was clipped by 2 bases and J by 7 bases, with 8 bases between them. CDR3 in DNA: TGTGCCAGCAGCTTACGCACAGGTGAAGCTTTCTTT. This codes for CASSLRTGEAFF.

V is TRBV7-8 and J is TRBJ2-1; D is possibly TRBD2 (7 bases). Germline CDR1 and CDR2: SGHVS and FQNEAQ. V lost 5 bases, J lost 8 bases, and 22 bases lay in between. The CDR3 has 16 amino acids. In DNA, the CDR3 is TGTGCCAGCAGCCCGGTCGCGGGGGCCGTTTGGGATGAGCAGTTCTTC. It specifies CASSPVAGAVWDEQFF.

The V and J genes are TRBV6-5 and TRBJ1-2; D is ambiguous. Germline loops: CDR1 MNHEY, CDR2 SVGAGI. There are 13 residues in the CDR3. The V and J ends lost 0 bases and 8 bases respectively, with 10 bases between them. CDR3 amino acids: CASSYSLSVGYTF. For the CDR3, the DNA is TGTGCCAGCAGTTACTCGTTGTCGGTGGGCTACACCTTC.

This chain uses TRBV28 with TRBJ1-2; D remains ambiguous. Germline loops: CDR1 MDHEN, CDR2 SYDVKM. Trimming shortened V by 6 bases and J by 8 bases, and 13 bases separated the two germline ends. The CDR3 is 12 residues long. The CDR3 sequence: CASSGGIRGYTF. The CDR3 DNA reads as TGTGCCAGCAGCGGAGGGATTAGGGGCTACACCTTC.

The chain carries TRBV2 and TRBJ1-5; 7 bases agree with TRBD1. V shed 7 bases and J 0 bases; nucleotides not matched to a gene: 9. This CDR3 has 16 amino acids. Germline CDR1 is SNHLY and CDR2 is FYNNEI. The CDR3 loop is CASNRDSTYSNQPQHF. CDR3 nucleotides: TGTGCCAGCAATCGGGACAGTACGTATAGCAATCAGCCCCAGCATTTT.

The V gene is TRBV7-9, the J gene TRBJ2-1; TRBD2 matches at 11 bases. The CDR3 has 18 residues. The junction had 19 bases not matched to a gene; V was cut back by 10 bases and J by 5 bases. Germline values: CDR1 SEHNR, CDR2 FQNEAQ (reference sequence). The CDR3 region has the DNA TGTGCCACCCCTGGGAGGCTAGCGGGGGGCTCAATCCACAATGAGCAGTTCTTC. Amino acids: CATPGRLAGGSIHNEQFF.

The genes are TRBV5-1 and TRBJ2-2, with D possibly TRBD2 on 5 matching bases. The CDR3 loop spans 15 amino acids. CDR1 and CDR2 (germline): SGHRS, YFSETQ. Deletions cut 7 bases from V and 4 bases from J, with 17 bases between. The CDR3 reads CASFTSAGLTGELFF. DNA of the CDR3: TGCGCCAGCTTCACATCGGCAGGACTCACCGGGGAGCTGTTTTTT. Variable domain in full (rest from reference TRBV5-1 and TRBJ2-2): KAGVTQTPRYLIKTRGQQVTLSCSPISGHRSVSWYQQTPGQGLQFLFEYFSETQRNKGNFPGRFSGRQFSNSRSEMNVSTLELGDSALYLCASFTSAGLTGELFFGEGSRLTVL.

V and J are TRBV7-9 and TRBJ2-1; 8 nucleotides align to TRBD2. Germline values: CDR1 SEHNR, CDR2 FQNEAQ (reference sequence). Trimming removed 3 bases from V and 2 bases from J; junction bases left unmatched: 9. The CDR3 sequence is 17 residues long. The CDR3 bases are TGTGCCAGCAGCTTGTTTGGAGGGGGACTAGCCTACAATGAGCAGTTCTTC. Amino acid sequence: CASSLFGGGLAYNEQFF.